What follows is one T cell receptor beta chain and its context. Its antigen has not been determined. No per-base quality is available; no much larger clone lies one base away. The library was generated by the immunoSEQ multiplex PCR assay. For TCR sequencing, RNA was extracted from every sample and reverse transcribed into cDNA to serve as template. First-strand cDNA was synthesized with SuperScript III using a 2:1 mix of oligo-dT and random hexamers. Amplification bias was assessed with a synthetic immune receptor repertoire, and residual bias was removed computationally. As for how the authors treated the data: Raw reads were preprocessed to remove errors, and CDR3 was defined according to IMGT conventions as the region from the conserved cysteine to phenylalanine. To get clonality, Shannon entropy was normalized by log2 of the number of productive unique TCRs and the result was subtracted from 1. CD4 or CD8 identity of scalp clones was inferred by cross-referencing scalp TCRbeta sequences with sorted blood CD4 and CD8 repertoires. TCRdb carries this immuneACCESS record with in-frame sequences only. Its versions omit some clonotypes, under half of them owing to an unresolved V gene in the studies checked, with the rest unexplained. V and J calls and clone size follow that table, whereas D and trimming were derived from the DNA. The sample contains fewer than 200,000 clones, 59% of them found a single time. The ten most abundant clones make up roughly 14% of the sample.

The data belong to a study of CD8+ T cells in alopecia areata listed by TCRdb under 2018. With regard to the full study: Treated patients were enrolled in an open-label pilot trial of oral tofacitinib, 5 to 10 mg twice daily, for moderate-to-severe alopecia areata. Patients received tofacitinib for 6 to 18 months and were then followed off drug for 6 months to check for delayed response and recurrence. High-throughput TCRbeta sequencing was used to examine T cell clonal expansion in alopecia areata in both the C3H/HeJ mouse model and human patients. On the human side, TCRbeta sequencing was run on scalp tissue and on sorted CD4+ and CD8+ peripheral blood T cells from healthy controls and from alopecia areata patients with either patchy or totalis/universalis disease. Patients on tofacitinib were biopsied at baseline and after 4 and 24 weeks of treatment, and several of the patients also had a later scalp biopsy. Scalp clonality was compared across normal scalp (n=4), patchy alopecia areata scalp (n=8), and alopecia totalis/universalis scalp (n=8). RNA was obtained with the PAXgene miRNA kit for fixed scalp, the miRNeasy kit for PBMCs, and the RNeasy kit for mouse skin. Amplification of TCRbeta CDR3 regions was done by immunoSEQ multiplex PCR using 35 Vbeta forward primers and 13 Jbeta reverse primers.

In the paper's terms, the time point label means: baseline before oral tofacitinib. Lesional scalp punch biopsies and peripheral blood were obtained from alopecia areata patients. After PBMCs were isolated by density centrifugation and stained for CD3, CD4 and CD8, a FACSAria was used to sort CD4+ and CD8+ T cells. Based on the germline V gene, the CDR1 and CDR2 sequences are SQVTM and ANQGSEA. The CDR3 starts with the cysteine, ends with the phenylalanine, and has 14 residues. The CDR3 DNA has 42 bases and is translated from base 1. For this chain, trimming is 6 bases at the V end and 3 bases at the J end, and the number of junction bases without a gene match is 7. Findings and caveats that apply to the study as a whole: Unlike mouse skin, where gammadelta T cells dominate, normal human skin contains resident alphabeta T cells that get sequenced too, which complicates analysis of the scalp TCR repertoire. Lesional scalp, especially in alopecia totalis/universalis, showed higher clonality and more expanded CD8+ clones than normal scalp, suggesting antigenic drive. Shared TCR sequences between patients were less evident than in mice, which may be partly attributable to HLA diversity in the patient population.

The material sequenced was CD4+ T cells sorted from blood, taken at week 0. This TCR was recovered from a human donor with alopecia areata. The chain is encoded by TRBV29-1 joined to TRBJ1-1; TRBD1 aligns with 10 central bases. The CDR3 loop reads CSVAAGTGDTEAFF. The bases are TGCAGCGTCGCCGCCGGGACAGGGGACACTGAAGCTTTCTTT.